This T cell receptor (beta chain) originates from a study of shared clonotypes between healthy human individuals. Study information: Researchers assigned three CD4 naive, three CD4 memory, two CD8 naive and one CD8 memory plate to each donor.

Study conclusions and caveats: Non-shared clonotypes showed lower generation probabilities than clonotypes common to all four donors.

At the deep level, the assay was run. Original methodology: There were no quality scores in the junction-only immunoSEQ sequences, so filtering differed. The method was immunoSEQ multiplex PCR; TCRdb's version includes in-frame clones alone and lacks a portion of them. V and J calls plus clone size are reproduced from that table; the DNA served to infer D and trimming. Of 700,000 to 950,000 clones in the sample, 96% were seen once. Germline V gene sequence: CDR1 MNHEY, CDR2 SMNVEV (reference sequence). The germline V and J ends were trimmed by 2 bases and 0 bases, with 14 bases remaining between them. CDR3 length: 16 amino acids. About this clone: Its antigen remains unknown.

CD45RO-negative CD8 cells positively selected for CCR7 made up the naive population, which excluded terminally differentiated effector memory CD45RA+ cells. The sequenced sample was naive CD8+ T cells sorted from blood. The sequence derives from a man aged 25-45 years in good health. The chain employs TRBV27 and TRBJ2-7; D ambiguous. The CDR3 DNA reads TGTGCCAGCAGTTTAGGTCCCAGGCACTACTCCTACGAGCAGTACTTC. Translated: CASSLGPRHYSYEQYF.